This TCR beta chain stems from a study of early T cells in non-severe SARS-CoV-2 infection. About the study: Chains from this unsorted whole-blood bulk RNA could not be paired. Study-wide results and limits: Matching with VDJdb favored anti-spike CD8 responses (missing private and CD4 specificities).

V gave up 0 bases and J gave up 2 bases, with 12 bases separating them. The CDR3 runs 16 residues. Germline loops: CDR1 MGHRA, CDR2 YSYEKL. This clonotype was found a few times. What it binds is not known. Attachment of unique molecular identifiers was made to individual cDNA molecules. From the 5' RACE reads, TCRdb called clonotypes with MiXCR, one entry per CDR3 protein. The table shows approximately 50,000 distinct CDR3 sequences, with less than 9.5% occurring only once. The receptor comes from an adult who was a healthcare worker with PCR-confirmed SARS-CoV-2 infection or an uninfected control (not recorded which). Sample: whole blood. The V and J genes are TRBV4-1 and TRBJ2-3; D not resolved. CDR3 in amino acids: CASSQERAMFTDTQYF. As DNA, the CDR3 is TGCGCCAGCAGCCAAGAACGTGCAATGTTCACAGATACGCAGTATTTT.